This entry describes one T cell receptor (beta chain). What antigen it recognizes has not been identified. Base qualities were left out, and no much larger clone turns up one base away. These data belong to a study of T-cell reconstitution after alpha-beta-depleted transplantation in children (dated by TCRdb to the mid-2010s). Background for the entire study: Using TCR repertoire profiling, the study followed T-cell immune reconstitution in a quantitative way in children after TCRalphabeta/CD19-depleted allogeneic hematopoietic cell transplantation. Study-wide findings and limitations: The apparently early recovery of alphabetaT-cell counts about two months after transplant reportedly depended on only several hundred rapidly expanded clones that came from non-depleted graft cells. The frequencies of hyperexpanded clones fell over the following months, and after one year, T-cell counts and TCRbeta diversity were mostly attributed to newly produced T cells. The high TCRbeta diversity at day 60 in some patients was ascribed to recipient T cells and intrathymic progenitors that had survived conditioning.

The CDR3, from cysteine to phenylalanine, totals 13 residues. Only the CDR3 part of the read is kept: 39 bases, read in frame from the first base. In the germline V gene (reference sequence), CDR1 corresponds to DFQATT and CDR2 to SNEGSKA. At the junction V is shortened by 5 bases and J by 7 bases; bases outside the gene matches: 5. The library was prepared using PCR. The instrument was an Illumina HiSeq 2500. To normalize quantification of the TCRbeta repertoire, the TCR libraries were built with molecular barcoding that relied on unique molecular identifiers. The public reads were reanalyzed by TCRdb: fastp trimming at Q25, MiXCR alignment, in-frame beta chains only. Under each unique CDR3 protein, matching rows form one entry showing the most common genes and DNA. The sample has 500,000 to 750,000 distinct CDR3 sequences on record, approximately 30% of them singletons. The ten top clones hold approximately 33% of the sample.

What this sample's treatment or condition label stands for: allogeneic hematopoietic cell transplantation with graft depleted of TCRalphabeta T cells and CD19 B cells. The transplant recipients were children given TCRalphabeta/CD19-depleted allogeneic hematopoietic cell grafts. The source was PBMCs, collected before TCRalphabeta/CD19-depleted stem cell transplant. The chain is made from TRBV20-1 and TRBJ2-1, and TRBD2 matches 10 of the central bases. This clonotype was obtained from a boy in the first two years of life with Wiskott-Aldrich syndrome, due to receive a stem cell transplant. The DNA sequence is TGCAGTGCTGTTAGCGGGAGGAGTAATGAGCAGTTCTTC. Translated, it reads CSAVSGRSNEQFF.